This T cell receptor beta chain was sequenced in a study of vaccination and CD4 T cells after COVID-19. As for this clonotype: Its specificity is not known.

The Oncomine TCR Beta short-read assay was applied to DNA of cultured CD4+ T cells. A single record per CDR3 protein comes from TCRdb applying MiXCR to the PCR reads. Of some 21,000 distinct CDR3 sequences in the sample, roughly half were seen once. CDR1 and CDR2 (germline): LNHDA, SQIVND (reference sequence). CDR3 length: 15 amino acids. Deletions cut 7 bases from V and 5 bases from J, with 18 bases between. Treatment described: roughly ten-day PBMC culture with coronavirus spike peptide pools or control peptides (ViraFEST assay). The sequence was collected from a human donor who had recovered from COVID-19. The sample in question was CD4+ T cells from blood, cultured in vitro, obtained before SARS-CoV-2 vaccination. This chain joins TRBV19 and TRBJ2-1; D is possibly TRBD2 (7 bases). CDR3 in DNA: TGTGCCAGTAAATCGCGAGGGGGGGATCACAATGAGCAGTTCTTC. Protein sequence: CASKSRGGDHNEQFF. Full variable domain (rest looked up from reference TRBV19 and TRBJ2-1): DGGITQSPKYLFRKEGQNVTLSCEQNLNHDAMYWYRQDPGQGLRLIYYSQIVNDFQKGDIAEGYSVSREKKESFPLTVTSAQKNPTAFYLCASKSRGGDHNEQFFGPGTRLTVL.